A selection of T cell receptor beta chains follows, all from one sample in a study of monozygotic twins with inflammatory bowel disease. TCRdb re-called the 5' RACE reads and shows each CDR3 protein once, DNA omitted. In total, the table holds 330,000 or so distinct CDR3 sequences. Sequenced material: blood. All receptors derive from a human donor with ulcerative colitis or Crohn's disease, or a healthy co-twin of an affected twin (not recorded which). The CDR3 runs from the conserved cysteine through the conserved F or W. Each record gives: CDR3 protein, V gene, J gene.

CASSFIGGQPQHF,TRBV12-3/TRBV12-4,TRBJ1-5
CSATLQGSIHTF,TRBV20-1,TRBJ1-2
CATSREGHEQFF,TRBV15,TRBJ2-1
CASSLDALGFSQNTEAFF,TRBV11-2,TRBJ1-1
CAHSSGNTIYF,TRBV10-3,TRBJ1-3
CASSLGLAGSITSTDTQYF,TRBV5-4,TRBJ2-3
CASSSKSSQSDYYGYTF,TRBV7-9,TRBJ1-2
CASSQDRRRVGSYSYNEQFF,TRBV4-2,TRBJ2-1
CASSSPSRGVYEQYF,TRBV19,TRBJ2-7
CASSTDFDGYTF,TRBV5-1,TRBJ1-2
CASSMSGQPQHF,TRBV12-3/TRBV12-4,TRBJ1-5
CASSFPGTYEQYF,TRBV5-1,TRBJ2-7
CASISGRNSPLHF,TRBV6-2/TRBV6-3,TRBJ1-6
CAWTTGTFPYEQYF,TRBV30,TRBJ2-7
CAWSRGFDIYGYTF,TRBV30,TRBJ1-2
CASSLMGAPGGYTF,TRBV3-1,TRBJ1-2
CASSLALSSLEQYF,TRBV11-2,TRBJ2-7
CASSVRGDTQYF,TRBV5-1,TRBJ2-3
CSVFETGGRTDTQYF,TRBV20-1,TRBJ2-3
CSARTVRSLANQPQHF,TRBV20-1,TRBJ1-5
CASSGNRARNEQFF,TRBV7-2,TRBJ2-1
CASSLVSAAYNEQFF,TRBV7-9,TRBJ2-1
CSAKTHAPNTGELFF,TRBV20-1,TRBJ2-2
CASSLWPADSYNEQFF,TRBV5-1,TRBJ2-1
CSAREWGASDTEAFF,TRBV20-1,TRBJ1-1
CASSTGTTNYNEQFF,TRBV12-3/TRBV12-4,TRBJ2-1
CATSRARTVYEQYF,TRBV15,TRBJ2-7
CASSLGTTNQPQHF,TRBV5-1,TRBJ1-5
CASSSGGTDNSPLHF,TRBV5-1,TRBJ1-6
CASSQVVEAPSYNEQFF,TRBV4-1,TRBJ2-1
CASSQVMDRWEGYTF,TRBV3-1,TRBJ1-2
CSGLQGADTQYF,TRBV29-1,TRBJ2-3
CASSQPRDRGYEQYF,TRBV4-1,TRBJ2-7
CASSLGWGTGNTEAFF,TRBV5-6,TRBJ1-1
CASRPLARETQYF,TRBV27,TRBJ2-5
CASSLGQGSIYEQYF,TRBV5-1,TRBJ2-7
CASSYRRDNSPLHF,TRBV6-6,TRBJ1-6
CAGRDRVYTEAFF,TRBV3-1,TRBJ1-1
CASTQEGALGGYTF,TRBV12-3/TRBV12-4,TRBJ1-2
CASSDFNEQFF,TRBV6-2/TRBV6-3,TRBJ2-1
CASSLATEGPFDNEQFF,TRBV7-8,TRBJ2-1
CAGSAGGVTGELFF,TRBV12-3/TRBV12-4,TRBJ2-2
CASSLPTGPNSPLHF,TRBV27,TRBJ1-6
CASSFQGNNSPLHF,TRBV5-1,TRBJ1-6
CASSVEGGVNYEQYF,TRBV9,TRBJ2-7
CASSLAGTSQTNEQFF,TRBV5-1,TRBJ2-1